These 25 T cell receptor beta chains came from one sample sequenced in a study of OX40 agonist ivuxolimab in advanced cancers. Method: immunoSEQ multiplex PCR; TCRdb's copy keeps in-frame clones and lacks some. The data show 60,000 to 95,000 clones, with more than 75% seen just once and 15% to 20% held by the top ten. Sequencing was performed on CD4+ or CD8+ T cells sorted from blood, taken in a trial of the OX40 agonist ivuxolimab. The receptors come from an adult with an advanced solid tumor such as melanoma, head and neck, liver or kidney cancer.

The chain recombines TRBV25-1 with TRBJ1-1; 8 nucleotides match TRBD1. Germline V gene lookup returns CDR1 MGHDK and CDR2 SYGVNS. This CDR3 spans 14 amino acids. The V and J ends lost 4 bases and 2 bases, in that order; junction bases with no gene match: 3. The CDR3 region has the DNA TGTGCCAGCAGTGGCGGACAGGGTAACACTGAAGCTTTCTTT. It translates to CASSGGQGNTEAFF.

The rearrangement links TRBV19 to TRBJ1-5, with D possibly matching TRBD1 (6 bases). The ends were cut back, 5 bases at V and 3 bases at J, with 14 bases in the middle. In germline, CDR1 is LNHDA, CDR2 SQIVND (reference sequence). The length of the CDR3 is 15 residues. The CDR3 spells CASSLDRRPNQPQHF. The CDR3 nucleotides read TGTGCCAGTAGTCTCGACAGGCGACCCAATCAGCCCCAGCATTTT.

Written as DNA, the CDR3 is TGTGCCAGCAGCACCGCCCCTGAGGACACTGAAGCTTTCTTT. Residues: CASSTAPEDTEAFF. The chain carries TRBV5-6 and TRBJ1-1; D remains unclear. This CDR3 comprises 14 residues. Per germline, CDR1 SGHDT and CDR2 YYEEEE. Trimming took 4 bases from V and 3 from J, leaving 13 bases between them.

Only one count was recorded for this clone. The J gene is TRBJ2-3, the V gene TRBV15; D not certain. From germline, CDR1 is LNHNV and CDR2 YYDKDF (reference sequence). This CDR3 region has 15 residues. V lost 2 bases and J 3 bases, leaving 12 bases between the germline ends. In nucleotides, the CDR3 is TGTGCCACCAGCAGACGGCGGCCACCTACAGATACGCAGTATTTT. Translating it yields CATSRRRPPTDTQYF.

V gene TRBV2 combines with J gene TRBJ2-3, with 16 bases identical to TRBD2. The CDR3 has 16 amino acids. V trimming: 7 bases; J trimming: 6 bases; junction bases outside the gene matches: 7. Looked up from germline, CDR1 is SNHLY and CDR2 is FYNNEI. CDR3 sequence reads: CASTLGLAGGPDTQYF. DNA of the CDR3: TGTGCCAGCACCTTGGGACTAGCGGGAGGGCCGGATACGCAGTATTTT.

The chain has TRBV13 and TRBJ1-2; TRBD1 matches at 7 bases. V gave up 5 bases and J gave up 8 bases; unmatched junction bases: 5. CDR3 size: 12 residues. The germline V gene has CDR1 PRHDT and CDR2 FYEKMQ (reference sequence). Here the CDR3 reads CASSATGVGYTF. CDR3 coding DNA: TGTGCCAGCAGCGCAACAGGGGTCGGCTACACCTTC.

The genes are TRBV2 and TRBJ2-3, with TRBD1 matching 7 bases. The ends lost 1 base at V and 4 bases at J; junction bases unmatched: 2. Germline V CDR1 and CDR2: SNHLY, FYNNEI. This CDR3 is 14 amino acids long. CDR3: CASSEDRGSDTQYF. The CDR3 DNA follows: TGTGCCAGCAGTGAAGACAGGGGTTCAGATACGCAGTATTTT.

This chain links TRBV4-2 with TRBJ2-4; 12 bases are a match to TRBD1. V gave up 1 base and J gave up 13 bases; unmatched junction bases: 5. The CDR3 loop spans 14 amino acids. CDR1 and CDR2 (germline): LGHNA, YNFKEQ. This chain's CDR3 is CASSQAGDRGRQYF. The CDR3 DNA sequence: TGTGCCAGCAGCCAAGCCGGGGACAGGGGGCGACAGTACTTC.

This clone appeared once. The CDR3 DNA reads TGTGCCAGCAGCCAAGTGACAGAAAATTCACCCCTCCACTTT. This translates into CASSQVTENSPLHF. The chain joins TRBV4-2 to TRBJ1-6; D perhaps matches TRBD1 (5 bases). Trimming took 1 base from V and 7 from J, leaving 8 bases between them. This CDR3 comprises 14 residues. CDR1 and CDR2 from the germline V gene are LGHNA and YNFKEQ.

The genes are TRBV9 and TRBJ2-5; 8 positions match TRBD1. Germline CDR1 reads SGDLS; CDR2 reads YYNGEE. The ends lost 3 bases at V and 2 bases at J; junction bases unmatched: 3. The CDR3 length is 14 residues. CDR3 sequence reads: CASSEGTGQETQYF. CDR3 nucleotide sequence: TGTGCCAGCAGCGAGGGGACAGGACAAGAGACCCAGTACTTC.

This clone was seen a few times. J is TRBJ2-2 and V is TRBV29-1, with 12 positions matching TRBD2. The CDR3 totals 16 residues. Germline CDR1 and CDR2: SQVTM and ANQGSEA. The junction had 4 bases not matched to a gene; V was cut back by 1 base and J by 4 bases. CDR3 amino acids: CSVEGLAGVATGELFF. The CDR3 DNA follows: TGCAGCGTTGAAGGACTAGCGGGAGTTGCCACCGGGGAGCTGTTTTTT.

V gene TRBV5-1 combines with J gene TRBJ2-7; D unclear. The germline gives CDR1 SGHRS, CDR2 YFSETQ. This CDR3 has 15 amino acids. V shed 0 bases and J shed 5 bases, with 15 bases lying between them. CDR3 coding DNA: TGCGCCAGCAGCTTGGGCGGTTCAACGGCCCACGAGCAGTACTTC. Protein product: CASSLGGSTAHEQYF.

The chain combines TRBV28 with TRBJ2-3, with D unclear. Per germline, CDR1 MDHEN and CDR2 SYDVKM. V was shortened by 4 bases and J by 5 bases, with 10 bases between the two germline ends. The CDR3 contains 13 residues. The CDR3 DNA is TGTGCCAGCAGTTCCCCGGACCGAGATACGCAGTATTTT. It is translated as CASSSPDRDTQYF.

This clone was detected only once. The chain uses TRBV10-1 and TRBJ2-7; a possible D gene is TRBD2 (6 bases). Looked up from germline, CDR1 is WNHNN and CDR2 is SYGVQD (reference sequence). Trimming left V 4 bases short and J 5 bases short, with 12 bases between. The CDR3 is 13 amino acids. CDR3 in DNA: TGCGCCAGCAGTGGACGGGAGACGCACGAGCAGTACTTC. Protein product: CASSGRETHEQYF.

The chain uses TRBV29-1 and TRBJ1-1; D is unresolved. Germline CDR1 is SQVTM and CDR2 is ANQGSEA. The V and J ends lost 4 bases and 11 bases respectively, with 14 bases between them. This CDR3 comprises 11 residues. The CDR3 region is CSVVELEEAFF. The CDR3 nucleotides are TGCAGCGTTGTGGAGCTCGAGGAGGCTTTCTTT. The entire variable domain, with the rest obtained from reference TRBV29-1 and TRBJ1-1, is as follows: SAVISQKPSRDICQRGTSLTIQCQVDSQVTMMFWYRQQPGQSLTLIATANQGSEATYESGFVIDKFPISRPNLTFSTLTVSNMSPEDSSIYLCSVVELEEAFFGQGTRLTVV.

J is TRBJ2-7 and V is TRBV5-1; TRBD2 aligns across 7 bases. V trimming: 1 base; J trimming: 0 bases; junction bases outside the gene matches: 4. Germline V gene lookup returns CDR1 SGHRS and CDR2 YFSETQ. This CDR3 contains 15 residues. CDR3 in DNA: TGCGCCAGCAGCTTGCGTGGCGGGAGCTCCTACGAGCAGTACTTC. This codes for CASSLRGGSSYEQYF.

This sequence joins TRBV2 and TRBJ1-2; no clear D. The V gene's germline CDR1 is SNHLY and CDR2 FYNNEI. The length of the CDR3 is 11 residues. V was cut by 4 bases and J by 5 bases, with 5 bases left in between. The DNA for the CDR3 is TGTGCCAGCAGTGGAGGTTATGGCTACACCTTC. It is translated as CASSGGYGYTF.

The CDR3 nucleotides are TGTGCCAGCAGCCACAACCCGGGACAGAAAAATTCACCCCTCCACTTT. It codes for CASSHNPGQKNSPLHF. The chain recombines TRBV7-9 with TRBJ1-6; 7 bases align to TRBD1. V gave up 5 bases and J gave up 7 bases; unmatched junction bases: 11. Looked up from germline, CDR1 is SEHNR and CDR2 is FQNEAQ (reference sequence). The CDR3 covers 16 residues.

The V call is TRBV5-1, the J call TRBJ2-2; 11 bases fit TRBD1. CDR3 length equals 15 residues. Germline CDR1 reads SGHRS; CDR2 reads YFSETQ. With V trimmed by 3 bases and J by 6 bases, 4 bases remained unmatched. The CDR3 protein is CASSWTGGFAGELFF. Written as DNA, the CDR3 is TGCGCCAGCAGCTGGACAGGGGGCTTCGCCGGGGAGCTGTTTTTT.

The gene calls are TRBV7-2 and TRBJ2-3, with 9 bases fitting TRBD2. Per germline, CDR1 SGHTA and CDR2 FQGNSA. This CDR3 contains 15 residues. Trimming removed 3 bases from V and 4 bases from J; junction bases left unmatched: 5. Here the CDR3 DNA reads TGTGCCAGCAGCTTGAATAGCGGGAGCGCAGATACGCAGTATTTT. The encoded protein is CASSLNSGSADTQYF.

The chain links TRBV5-1 to TRBJ2-3; D is undetermined. Germline lookup yields CDR1 SGHRS and CDR2 YFSETQ. The CDR3 totals 12 residues. The V end was cut by 4 bases, the J end by 4 bases, with 7 bases between. The CDR3, as DNA: TGCGCCAGCAGCGTGAAGCCAGATACGCAGTATTTT. It translates to CASSVKPDTQYF. The full variable domain, completed using reference TRBV5-1 and TRBJ2-3, is KAGVTQTPRYLIKTRGQQVTLSCSPISGHRSVSWYQQTPGQGLQFLFEYFSETQRNKGNFPGRFSGRQFSNSRSEMNVSTLELGDSALYLCASSVKPDTQYFGPGTRLTVL.

The V and J genes are TRBV28 and TRBJ2-5; tentatively, D is TRBD1 (6 bases). The J call could be wrong; TRBJ2-7 is a better fit for the DNA end. The germline gives CDR1 MDHEN, CDR2 SYDVKM. The CDR3 covers 18 residues. CDR3 loop: CASRSVPRGTHPPYEQYF. CDR3 coding DNA: TGTGCCAGCAGATCCGTCCCGAGGGGGACGCATCCCCCGTACGAGCAGTACTTC.

This sequence joins TRBV19 and TRBJ1-4, with TRBD1 identical over 9 bases. V was clipped by 5 bases and J by 6 bases; unmatched bases: 7. Germline-derived CDR1 and CDR2 are LNHDA and SQIVND (reference sequence). CDR3 size: 15 residues. The CDR3 is CASSPGQGRYEKLFF. DNA for the CDR3: TGTGCCAGTAGTCCCGGACAGGGGAGATATGAAAAACTGTTTTTT.

V usage is TRBV4-1 and J usage is TRBJ2-7, with D perhaps TRBD1 (5 bases). Trimming removed 4 bases from V and 0 bases from J, with 10 bases in between. The germline V gene encodes CDR1 MGHRA and CDR2 YSYEKL. The CDR3 contains 14 residues. The CDR3 loop is CASSPGHSSYEQYF. In nucleotides, the CDR3 is TGCGCCAGCAGCCCCGGACACTCCTCCTACGAGCAGTACTTC.

V is TRBV10-3 and J is TRBJ2-7; TRBD1 is a possible D gene (6 bases). The ends were cut back, 0 bases at V and 6 bases at J, with 12 bases in the middle. Germline V gene sequence: CDR1 ENHRY, CDR2 SYGVKD. The CDR3 totals 14 residues. The CDR3 sequence is CAISESQGTGEQYF. The DNA for the CDR3 is TGTGCCATCAGTGAGTCTCAGGGGACGGGCGAGCAGTACTTC.